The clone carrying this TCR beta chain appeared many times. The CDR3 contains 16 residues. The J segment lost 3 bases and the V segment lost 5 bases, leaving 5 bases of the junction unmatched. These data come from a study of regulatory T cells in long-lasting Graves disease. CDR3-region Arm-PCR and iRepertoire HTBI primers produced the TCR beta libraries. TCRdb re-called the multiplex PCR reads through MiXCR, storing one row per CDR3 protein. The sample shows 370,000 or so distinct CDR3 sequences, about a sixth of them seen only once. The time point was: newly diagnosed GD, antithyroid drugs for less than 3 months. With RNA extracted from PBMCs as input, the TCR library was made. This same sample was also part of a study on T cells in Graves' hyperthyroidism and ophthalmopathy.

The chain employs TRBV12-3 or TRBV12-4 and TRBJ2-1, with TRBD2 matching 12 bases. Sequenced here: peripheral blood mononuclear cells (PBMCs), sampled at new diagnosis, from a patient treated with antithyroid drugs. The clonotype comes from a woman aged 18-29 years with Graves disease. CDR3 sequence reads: CASSAWTSGDYNEQFF. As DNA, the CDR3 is TGTGCCAGCAGTGCCTGGACTAGCGGGGACTACAATGAGCAGTTCTTC.